The subject of this entry is one TCR beta chain. The entry originates in a study of PD-1 blockade in classical Hodgkin lymphoma. Every patient had relapsed following autologous stem cell transplantation, and cohorts differed in brentuximab vedotin exposure. The CDR3 totals 14 residues. Trimming shortened V by 5 bases and J by 7 bases, and 15 bases separated the two germline ends. Germline V lookup: CDR1 LNHDA, CDR2 SQIVND (reference sequence). Only in-frame clones appear in the TCRdb table, and some are missing; sequencing was by immunoSEQ multiplex PCR. This table holds about 28,000 clones, roughly 71% found once.

This TCR was sampled from a human donor with classical Hodgkin lymphoma. The sample was peripheral blood mononuclear cells (PBMCs), taken before the second cycle of nivolumab. The V gene is TRBV19, the J gene TRBJ1-5; D gene ambiguous. CDR3 in amino acids: CASSLLGGQQPQHF. The DNA for the CDR3 is TGTGCCAGTAGTCTCCTCGGAGGGCAGCAGCCCCAGCATTTT.